This TCR beta chain comes out of a study of blood T cell repertoires in COVID-19. Study-wide context: Sources were T cells, B-cell-depleted T cells, or PBMCs; the material itself was cDNA or gDNA.

Those who participated ranged in age from roughly 18 to 100 years and resided in about two dozen US areas. Participants reported their clinical history, and cohort assignment relied on those reports. This clone has a single count. This CDR3 has 15 residues. Trimming took 2 bases from V and 6 from J, leaving 16 bases between them. Looked up from germline, CDR1 is GTSNPN and CDR2 is SVGIG (reference sequence). The authors' processing: Researchers report that nucleated cell counts were estimated from reference gene primer amplification. Measured with immunoSEQ multiplex PCR; TCRdb has only the in-frame clones, and not every one. From that table come the V and J calls and clone size; the DNA was used to work out D and trimming. This table has some 330,000 clones, around 86% appearing once.

The clonotype originates from a woman between 45 and 65 years old who had recovered from COVID-19. Sequenced: PBMCs or T cells enriched from blood (not recorded which). The chain recombines TRBV30 with TRBJ2-2, with D perhaps matching TRBD1 (7 bases). CDR3 DNA: TGTGCCTGGAGTCTACAGGGGTGGAGGGCCGGGGAGCTGTTTTTT. Amino acid sequence: CAWSLQGWRAGELFF.